This T cell receptor beta chain was sequenced in a study of metastatic and nonmetastatic thyroid tumors. This clone occurred a few times. Its matching antigen is unknown. Study findings and constraints: A significant increase in TCR beta diversity was reportedly seen in malignant thyroid tumors relative to benign nodules, in blood and tumor.

Using MiXCR, TCRdb re-called clones from the PCR reads. The repertoire holds over 7,000 clones, with 31% as singletons. Thyroid surgery had not been preceded by any treatment in any patient. The CDR3 consists of 15 residues. V gave up 6 bases and J gave up 1 base; unmatched junction bases: 8. Per the germline V gene, CDR1 is MNHEY and CDR2 is SMNVEV (reference sequence). Sequences were obtained from tumor tissue. The chain combines TRBV27 with TRBJ2-7; 8 nucleotides align to TRBD1. The TCR was taken from a female donor with papillary thyroid cancer or a benign thyroid nodule (not recorded which). Some clones in this sample may be carry-over from other donors' samples. CDR3 bases: TGTGCCAGCAGGAAAATCCGGGACAGGTCCTACGAGCAGTACTTC. Residues: CASRKIRDRSYEQYF.